The entry that follows covers one T cell receptor (beta chain) sequence. Its specificity is not known. The CDR3 has 12 amino acids. Looked up from germline, CDR1 is LGHDT and CDR2 is YNNKEL (reference sequence). Deletions cut 1 base from V and 12 bases from J, with 13 bases between. Researchers prepared the TCRbeta library using unique molecular identifiers, the study reports. MiXCR, run by TCRdb on the PCR reads, gives a single entry per CDR3 protein. Of more than 400,000 distinct CDR3 sequences in the sample, 43% were seen once. This sample stems from a study of T-cell reconstitution after alpha-beta-depleted transplantation in children. Study outcomes and limitations: Where some patients showed high TCRbeta diversity at day 60, it came from recipient T cells and thymic progenitors that had survived. A year had passed since transplant, and T-cell counts and diversity by then came mostly from newly produced T cells.

Sample: PBMCs, taken before TCRalphabeta/CD19-depleted stem cell transplant. The genes are TRBV3-1 and TRBJ2-7; D remains unclear. The receptor's source is a girl aged 2 to 10 with aplastic anemia, due to receive a stem cell transplant. CDR3 residues: CASSQVETARYF. CDR3 bases: TGTGCCAGCAGCCAAGTGGAAACAGCTCGGTACTTC.